Listed below are T cell receptor beta chains from one sample, sequenced in a study of CD8+CD57+ T cells in acquired aplastic anemia. MiXCR, applied by TCRdb to the reads, yields one record per CDR3 protein. Here the sample spans around 80,000 distinct CDR3 sequences, roughly three quarters being singletons. Input material: sorted CD4+, CD8+, or CD8+CD57+ T cells (not recorded which) from PBMCs. These receptors originate from a human donor with aplastic anemia. The conserved cysteine and the conserved F or W are not part of the CDR3 here. Each record gives: CDR3 protein, clone size, V gene. Clone size is given for some rows only: seen once, a few or many times, or a class if the clone is expanded.

CDR3: ASSLADLAGVYSYNEQF
size: few
V: TRBV11-1

CDR3: AISGGTSGFNEQF
size: NA
V: TRBV10-3

CDR3: ASNIRDSRAPNQPQH
size: NA
V: TRBV19

CDR3: SARDRHGGTEAF
size: many
V: TRBV20-1

CDR3: ASSYDQGTEAF
size: NA
V: TRBV7-8

CDR3: ASSLIDNQPQH
size: few
V: TRBV7-8

CDR3: ATSISRGGLTGELF
size: NA
V: TRBV15

CDR3: ASSDLSRGTYNEQF
size: NA
V: TRBV6-4

CDR3: ASSIAQGKNTEAF
size: NA
V: TRBV19

CDR3: ASSEILAGQETQY
size: NA
V: TRBV2

CDR3: AISESTSLTWDYT
size: NA
V: TRBV10-3

CDR3: ASSFGYFSYEQY
size: NA
V: TRBV5-5

CDR3: ASSEYRGGYGYT
size: NA
V: TRBV2

CDR3: ATSDLTGAGYT
size: NA
V: TRBV24-1

CDR3: ASSGLAGGGGELF
size: NA
V: TRBV6-4

CDR3: SARTSETSTDTQY
size: many
V: TRBV20-1

CDR3: AISESGSPYNEQF
size: once
V: TRBV10-3

CDR3: ATSDAATNYGYT
size: NA
V: TRBV24-1

CDR3: ASSETVYEQY
size: few
V: TRBV7-3

CDR3: SARGSDQGDTEAF
size: NA
V: TRBV20-1

CDR3: AWSAGIAGNQPQH
size: NA
V: TRBV30

CDR3: ATSRDLQSYEQY
size: once
V: TRBV15

CDR3: ATSEGPTGLF
size: NA
V: TRBV24-1

CDR3: ASSPQLAGDPRSYNEQF
size: NA
V: TRBV7-9

CDR3: ASSFGTAGETQY
size: NA
V: TRBV5-4

CDR3: ASSRTGGGYGYT
size: few
V: TRBV5-8

CDR3: ASSFRKNYGYT
size: NA
V: TRBV7-9

CDR3: SASDRDYGYT
size: NA
V: TRBV20-1

CDR3: ASSLKVNTEAF
size: few
V: TRBV27

CDR3: ASSFVREGETQY
size: NA
V: TRBV7-2

CDR3: ASSMSTRALTQY
size: NA
V: TRBV7-7

CDR3: ASSVWDRAPNQPQH
size: NA
V: TRBV10-1

CDR3: AISESTRGTSIIDTQY
size: few
V: TRBV10-3

CDR3: ASSLDRANEQY
size: many
V: TRBV11-3

CDR3: ASSSRQGYGYT
size: NA
V: TRBV9

CDR3: ASSLPGTGLYEQY
size: NA
V: TRBV7-9

CDR3: ASSSDETQY
size: few
V: TRBV7-7

CDR3: ASSFYGGTGGPAF
size: NA
V: TRBV12-3/TRBV12-4

CDR3: ASSEPQGSDATEAF
size: once
V: TRBV2

CDR3: ATSDFGEDTQY
size: many
V: TRBV24-1

CDR3: ASSSGRSQETQY
size: few
V: TRBV2